This is a list of T cell receptor beta chains from one sample in a study of PD-1 blockade in classical Hodgkin lymphoma. Repertoires were generated with immunoSEQ multiplex PCR, while TCRdb's copy carries only in-frame clones and drops some. The sample has 35,000 to 50,000 clones; around three quarters are singletons. The input for sequencing was peripheral blood mononuclear cells (PBMCs), taken at baseline. These receptors originate from a human donor with classical Hodgkin lymphoma. Both conserved end residues are trimmed from each CDR3. Each record gives: CDR3 length, V gene, J gene, CDR3 protein.

len: 9
v_gene: TRBV30
j_gene: TRBJ1-1
CDR3aa: AWSVRREAF

len: 13
v_gene: TRBV9
j_gene: TRBJ2-3
CDR3aa: ASSVESVSTDTQY

len: 13
v_gene: TRBV27
j_gene: TRBJ1-5
CDR3aa: ASSYTTGTGQPQH

len: 10
v_gene: TRBV7-2
j_gene: TRBJ2-7
CDR3aa: ASSLDPYEQY

len: 13
v_gene: TRBV19
j_gene: TRBJ2-2
CDR3aa: ASRTLTGYTGELF

len: 13
v_gene: TRBV6-5
j_gene: TRBJ2-2
CDR3aa: ASRPGTYNTGELF

len: 13
v_gene: TRBV10-1
j_gene: TRBJ2-1
CDR3aa: ASSEAAGLYNEQF

len: 12
v_gene: TRBV27
j_gene: TRBJ2-5
CDR3aa: ASALRAAQETQY

len: 11
v_gene: TRBV9
j_gene: TRBJ2-7
CDR3aa: ASSPGTVYEQY

len: 13
v_gene: TRBV19
j_gene: TRBJ2-1
CDR3aa: ASRVGAGGHNEQF

len: 10
v_gene: TRBV27
j_gene: TRBJ1-5
CDR3aa: ASSPPLGPQH

len: 10
v_gene: TRBV6-6
j_gene: TRBJ2-3
CDR3aa: ASGDRTDTQY

len: 12
v_gene: TRBV23-1
j_gene: TRBJ2-5
CDR3aa: ARPPTGTKETQY

len: 12
v_gene: TRBV9
j_gene: TRBJ2-7
CDR3aa: ASNRDGGSYEQY

len: 11
v_gene: TRBV29-1
j_gene: TRBJ1-1
CDR3aa: SVELQGNTEAF

len: 15
v_gene: TRBV4-3
j_gene: TRBJ2-1
CDR3aa: ASSQGVTGIVGNEQF

len: 12
v_gene: TRBV5-4
j_gene: TRBJ2-5
CDR3aa: ASSPHSTTETQY

len: 14
v_gene: TRBV7-3
j_gene: TRBJ2-1
CDR3aa: ASSLTKGRPFNEQF

len: 11
v_gene: TRBV7-2
j_gene: TRBJ1-5
CDR3aa: ASSLDRGQPQH

len: 12
v_gene: TRBV9
j_gene: TRBJ2-7
CDR3aa: ASSVGGSPNEQY

len: 12
v_gene: TRBV9
j_gene: TRBJ2-5
CDR3aa: ASSARGLAETQY

len: 12
v_gene: TRBV19
j_gene: TRBJ2-3
CDR3aa: ASTPGLATDTQY

len: 12
v_gene: TRBV6-1
j_gene: TRBJ2-3
CDR3aa: ASFRSGRADTQY

len: 13
v_gene: TRBV6-6
j_gene: TRBJ1-4
CDR3aa: ASSYSTGAVQKLF

len: 11
v_gene: TRBV29-1
j_gene: TRBJ2-1
CDR3aa: SVRIAGGGEQF

len: 13
v_gene: TRBV28
j_gene: TRBJ1-5
CDR3aa: ASSFGRGGNQPQH

len: 13
v_gene: TRBV5-1
j_gene: TRBJ2-7
CDR3aa: ASSLGTGPTYEQY

len: 13
v_gene: TRBV12-5
j_gene: TRBJ2-7
CDR3aa: ASAEGQGARNEQY

len: 13
v_gene: TRBV28
j_gene: TRBJ2-7
CDR3aa: ASSLGGFISYEQY

len: 14
v_gene: TRBV7-9
j_gene: TRBJ2-1
CDR3aa: ASSSGEPFSYNEQF

len: 10
v_gene: TRBV30
j_gene: TRBJ1-4
CDR3aa: AWAGTSEKLF

len: 13
v_gene: TRBV27
j_gene: TRBJ2-7
CDR3aa: ASSLRGGFGDEQY

len: 10
v_gene: TRBV4-1
j_gene: TRBJ1-1
CDR3aa: ASGRDLTEAF

len: 12
v_gene: TRBV18
j_gene: TRBJ1-1
CDR3aa: ASSPFGLNTEAF

len: 13
v_gene: TRBV6-6
j_gene: TRBJ2-1
CDR3aa: ASSYSGGAVNEQF

len: 13
v_gene: TRBV15
j_gene: TRBJ1-3
CDR3aa: ATRPDRGLGNTIY

len: 11
v_gene: TRBV7-6
j_gene: TRBJ2-1
CDR3aa: ASSYWQGNEQF

len: 14
v_gene: TRBV18
j_gene: TRBJ1-6
CDR3aa: ASSPRSGQGRSPLH

len: 12
v_gene: TRBV6-6
j_gene: TRBJ1-5
CDR3aa: ASSAGGSNQPQH

len: 13
v_gene: TRBV7-2
j_gene: TRBJ1-2
CDR3aa: ASSESRWARDGYT

len: 12
v_gene: TRBV10-1
j_gene: TRBJ1-1
CDR3aa: ASSESRRGGEAF

len: 12
v_gene: TRBV30
j_gene: TRBJ1-5
CDR3aa: AWGQVNSNQPQH

len: 11
v_gene: TRBV7-6
j_gene: TRBJ2-7
CDR3aa: ASARDRLYEQY

len: 13
v_gene: TRBV27
j_gene: TRBJ2-7
CDR3aa: ASSSRGSGGYEQY

len: 13
v_gene: TRBV6-5
j_gene: TRBJ1-2
CDR3aa: ASSSTGVPVGGYT

len: 12
v_gene: TRBV9
j_gene: TRBJ2-1
CDR3aa: ASSAGQAYNEQF

len: 12
v_gene: TRBV6-1
j_gene: TRBJ1-2
CDR3aa: ASRRDTSNYGYT

len: 12
v_gene: TRBV19
j_gene: TRBJ2-2
CDR3aa: ASNGPQNTGELF

len: 14
v_gene: TRBV4-1
j_gene: TRBJ2-2
CDR3aa: ASSQGLAGGIGELF

len: 9
v_gene: TRBV30
j_gene: TRBJ2-7
CDR3aa: AWAETYEQY

len: 10
v_gene: TRBV29-1
j_gene: TRBJ2-7
CDR3aa: SVEGQAYEQY

len: 14
v_gene: TRBV6-5
j_gene: TRBJ2-1
CDR3aa: ASSYPRVGGANEQF

len: 12
v_gene: TRBV30
j_gene: TRBJ2-3
CDR3aa: AWRVITSTDTQY